These T cell receptor beta chains were read from a single sample in a study of PD-1 blockade in mismatch repair-deficient tumors. The repertoire was sequenced with immunoSEQ multiplex PCR; TCRdb's copy has only in-frame clones and lacks some. This table holds approximately 40,000 clones, 70% to 80% found once. Sequences were derived from peripheral blood, sampled 4 weeks after starting pembrolizumab. These receptors came from an adult with mismatch repair-deficient cancer. Both conserved end residues are part of each CDR3. The order of the fields is J gene, D gene, clone size, V gene, CDR3 DNA, CDR3 protein. The D gene is left open where the match is weak. Only part of the rows carry a size: once, few, many, or a class if the clone is expanded.

>TRBJ2-3|-|-|TRBV28
TGTGCCAGCAGTCGGGGGAACACAGATACGCAGTATTTT
CASSRGNTDTQYF
>TRBJ2-7|TRBD2|-|TRBV27
TGTGCCAGCAGTTTCACAGCGGGAGGCGAGCAGTACTTC
CASSFTAGGEQYF
>TRBJ2-5|-|-|TRBV27
TGTGCCAGCAGTAAACTTCAGCCTCACACCCAAGAGACCCAGTACTTC
CASSKLQPHTQETQYF
>TRBJ2-6|-|-|TRBV12-2
TGTGCAAGTCGCGTTGGACCCTCCACACAAAGTCGGGCCAACGTCCTGACTTTC
CASRVGPSTQSRANVLTF
>TRBJ2-5|-|-|TRBV30
TGTGCCTGGAGTGTAGGGGACCCTACCCAAGAGACCCAGTACTTC
CAWSVGDPTQETQYF
>TRBJ2-1|TRBD2|few|TRBV5-1
TGCGCCAGCGGAGCCGGGACTACGGTTGAGCAGTTCTTC
CASGAGTTVEQFF
>TRBJ2-2|TRBD2|-|TRBV7-3
TGTGCCAGCAGCTTAGGTCCGCGGGAGGGGGCCGGGGAGCTGTTTTTT
CASSLGPREGAGELFF
>TRBJ2-5|TRBD1|-|TRBV11-2
TGTGCCAGCAGGTTCCCTGGGACAGGCCAAGAGACCCAGTACTTC
CASRFPGTGQETQYF
>TRBJ2-6|-|-|TRBV5-1
TGCGCCAGCAGCTTGGTTCCTCTTGGCCCCCTCCGGGGTGCCTCTGGGGCCAACGTCCTGACTTTC
CASSLVPLGPLRGASGANVLTF
>TRBJ1-1|-|-|TRBV4-3
TGCGCCAGCAGCCAAGGTACGAACACTGAAGCTTTCTTT
CASSQGTNTEAFF
>TRBJ2-3|TRBD2|-|TRBV6-4
TGTGCCAGCAGTGACTCTAGCGGGAGCCAAGATACGCAGTATTTT
CASSDSSGSQDTQYF
>TRBJ1-2|-|-|TRBV18
TGTGCCAGCTCAGGCCCCAACCCTAACTATGGCTACACCTTC
CASSGPNPNYGYTF
>TRBJ2-1|TRBD1|few|TRBV29-1
TGCAGCGTTGAAGATATGGACAGGGTCTCCTACAATGAGCAGTTCTTC
CSVEDMDRVSYNEQFF
>TRBJ2-7|TRBD2|-|TRBV13
TGTGCCAGCAGCTTAAACGGGAGGGCCCGCGAGCAGTACTTC
CASSLNGRAREQYF
>TRBJ2-3|-|-|TRBV11-2
TGTGCCAGCAGCTTAGACCGTGAAATAGATACGCAGTATTTT
CASSLDREIDTQYF
>TRBJ2-3|TRBD2|few|TRBV5-1
TGCGCCAGCAGCTATACGGGAGGGGGACGCACAGATACGCAGTATTTT
CASSYTGGGRTDTQYF
>TRBJ1-1|-|-|TRBV7-3
TGTGCCAGCAGCTTAAACCCACCCCCGTTCTTT
CASSLNPPPFF
>TRBJ2-7|-|-|TRBV19
TGTGCCAGTAGTAACGGAGGGATCTCCTACGAGCAGTACTTC
CASSNGGISYEQYF
>TRBJ1-1|-|-|TRBV29-1
TGCAGCGTTGATGTGGTGCCGCAGAACACTGAAGCTTTCTTT
CSVDVVPQNTEAFF
>TRBJ1-1|-|once|TRBV21-1
TGTGCCAGCAGCTTTAACAACACTGAAGCTTTCTTT
CASSFNNTEAFF
>TRBJ2-5|-|-|TRBV11-1
TGTGCCAGCAGCTTAGGTCTTGGCAGGGGATTATTAGAGACCCAGTACTTC
CASSLGLGRGLLETQYF
>TRBJ1-2|-|-|TRBV9
TGTGCCAGCAGCGTAGGACAGAAAGATGGCTACACCTTC
CASSVGQKDGYTF
>TRBJ2-5|-|-|TRBV5-1
TGCGCCAGCAGCACCGGACAGCTCCAAGAGACCCAGTACTTC
CASSTGQLQETQYF
>TRBJ2-2|-|-|TRBV4-3
TGCGCCAGCAGCATTTCGCCACCCCAGGGGAACACCGGGGAGCTGTTTTTT
CASSISPPQGNTGELFF
>TRBJ2-2|-|-|TRBV5-4
TGTGCCAGCAGCCGCAACACCGGGGAGCTGTTTTTT
CASSRNTGELFF
>TRBJ2-3|TRBD1|-|TRBV5-1
TGCGCCAGCAGCTCCCTTGGGACAGGGATAGATACGCAGTATTTT
CASSSLGTGIDTQYF
>TRBJ2-1|-|-|TRBV10-2
TGCGCCAGCAGTGGACAACTCTACAATGAGCAGTTCTTC
CASSGQLYNEQFF
>TRBJ2-3|-|-|TRBV5-1
TGCGCCAGCAGCTTGGTGGCAGATCCTAGGACGCAGTATTTT
CASSLVADPRTQYF
>TRBJ2-2|-|-|TRBV11-3
TGTGCCAGCAGCTCTAGGGGAAGCGGGGAGCTGTTTTTT
CASSSRGSGELFF
>TRBJ2-2|TRBD2|once|TRBV9
TGTGCCAGCAGTGACTTAGGCGGGGGAAACACCGGGGAGCTGTTTTTT
CASSDLGGGNTGELFF
>TRBJ2-5|-|-|TRBV7-8
TGTGCCAGCAGCTTACGGCGGCTAGCAAGGGAGACCCAGTACTTC
CASSLRRLARETQYF
>TRBJ2-3|-|-|TRBV6-4
TGTGCCAGCAGTGCAACGGTCACAGATACGCAGTATTTT
CASSATVTDTQYF
>TRBJ2-1|TRBD2|few|TRBV28
TGTGCCAGCAGTCCCGGGGAACTAGCGGGAGTGTATGAGCAGTTCTTC
CASSPGELAGVYEQFF
>TRBJ2-5|TRBD2|few|TRBV7-7
TGTGCTAGCAGCTTGGGACTAGCGGAAGAGACCCAGTACTTC
CASSLGLAEETQYF
>TRBJ2-3|-|few|TRBV21-1
TGTGCCAGCAGCAACAGGGTTGGGACAGATACGCAGTATTTT
CASSNRVGTDTQYF
>TRBJ2-1|-|-|TRBV2
TGTGCCAGCAGTGGGCAGGGGGGAGGTGAGCAGTTCTTC
CASSGQGGGEQFF
>TRBJ1-1|-|-|TRBV11-2
TGTGCCAGCAGCTTAGCTATGAACACTGAAGCTTTCTTT
CASSLAMNTEAFF
>TRBJ2-7|-|-|TRBV18
TGTGCCAGCTCACCACCCGGGACAAGGTCGCGGGAGCAGTACTTC
CASSPPGTRSREQYF
>TRBJ2-3|-|-|TRBV4-3
TGCGCCAGCAGCCACCGCTACGGAGGGGAGTCGGATACGCAGTATTTT
CASSHRYGGESDTQYF
>TRBJ2-7|TRBD1|-|TRBV5-1
TGCGCCAGCAGCTTTCGGGACAGGGGCTACGAGCAGTACTTC
CASSFRDRGYEQYF